Presented here are 30 T cell receptor beta chains from one specimen sequenced in a study of T-cell reconstitution after alpha-beta-depleted transplantation in children. For TCRbeta, the library was prepared with unique molecular identifiers. TCRdb processed the PCR reads anew with MiXCR; each CDR3 protein has one entry. The table lists 500,000 or so distinct CDR3 sequences, approximately 10% of them singletons. The specimen comprised PBMCs, mostly from graft donor cells, sampled 180 days after TCRalphabeta/CD19-depleted stem cell transplant. The receptors were sampled from a female patient aged 2-9 years who had a stem cell transplant for aplastic anemia, so the T cells may come from the graft donor.

This clonotype was detected only a few times. The rearrangement joins TRBV12-3 or TRBV12-4 to TRBJ2-5, with unresolved D. This CDR3 region has 12 residues. Deletions cut 1 base from V and 4 bases from J, with 4 bases between. For the CDR3, the DNA is TGTGCCAGCAGTTTAGTGGTAGAGACCCAGTACTTC. Protein sequence: CASSLVVETQYF.

The V and J genes are TRBV6-5 and TRBJ2-7; D is unclear. Deletions cut 0 bases from V and 7 bases from J, with 13 bases between. Per the germline V gene, CDR1 is MNHEY and CDR2 is SVGAGI. The CDR3 totals 14 residues. CDR3 residues: CASSYSSRTREQYF. CDR3 nucleotide sequence: TGTGCCAGCAGTTACTCCTCCCGAACGCGGGAGCAGTACTTC.

This chain uses TRBV11-1 with TRBJ2-2; D is unclear. The CDR3 runs 20 residues. Germline assignment: CDR1 SGHAT and CDR2 FQDESV (reference sequence). V was pared by 1 base and J by 8 bases, with 29 bases between. CDR3 sequence (DNA): TGTGCCAGCAGCTTAGGAGCCAGACGTTCACCAATGATACCGATTGGGGAGCTGTTTTTT. Residues: CASSLGARRSPMIPIGELFF.

This clonotype was detected many times. The chain combines TRBV20-1 with TRBJ2-7, with D uncertain. Germline values: CDR1 DFQATT, CDR2 SNEGSKA (reference sequence). The CDR3 covers 12 residues. Trimming took 3 bases from V and 0 from J, leaving 6 bases between them. The chain's CDR3 is CSARLRSYEQYF. CDR3 in DNA: TGCAGTGCTAGGTTGCGCTCCTACGAGCAGTACTTC.

This sequence joins TRBV5-3 and TRBJ2-7; tentative D call: TRBD2 (6 bases). TRBV5-3 is assigned to the ORF class and has an uncertain function. Trimming shortened V by 9 bases and J by 2 bases, and 15 bases separated the two germline ends. There are 13 residues in the CDR3. The CDR3, as DNA: TGTGCCATGGCCCCTAGCGTAGCCTACGAGCAGTACTTC. Protein: CAMAPSVAYEQYF.

This clonotype has only a few counts. The chain carries TRBV9 and TRBJ2-4; possibly TRBD2 for D (7 bases). V dropped 0 bases and J dropped 7 bases, with 17 bases sitting between them. The CDR3 has 16 residues. Germline loops: CDR1 SGDLS, CDR2 YYNGEE. The chain's CDR3 is CASSVGGGPPLNIQYF. For the CDR3, the DNA is TGTGCCAGCAGCGTAGGGGGGGGGCCCCCATTGAACATTCAGTACTTC.

This clonotype has a count of ten or more. The rearrangement joins TRBV12-3 or TRBV12-4 to TRBJ1-2, with 9 bases aligning to TRBD1. The CDR3 is made up of 14 amino acids. The V segment lost 7 bases and the J segment 8 bases; nucleotides outside the gene matches: 11. This CDR3 is CASTLRQGEEGYTF. The CDR3 bases are TGTGCCAGCACCTTACGACAGGGGGAGGAAGGCTACACCTTC.

This clonotype was seen at least ten times. J is TRBJ1-2 and V is TRBV9; no firm D call. The CDR3 has 17 residues. With 4 bases removed from V and 4 bases from J, the gap between germline ends came to 23 bases. Germline assignment: CDR1 SGDLS and CDR2 YYNGEE. CDR3 in amino acids: CASSFDITKATSYGYTF. The CDR3 DNA sequence: TGTGCCAGCAGCTTTGACATTACGAAGGCCACATCCTATGGCTACACCTTC.

This clonotype has just one count. The V call is TRBV28, the J call TRBJ1-1; maybe TRBD1 (5 bases). The V end lost 11 bases, the J end lost 4 bases, and 14 bases lay between the germline ends. This CDR3 spans 12 amino acids. Looked up from germline, CDR1 is MDHEN and CDR2 is SYDVKM. CDR3 residues: CASREWGTEAFF. CDR3 coding DNA: TGTGCCTCCAGGGAATGGGGCACTGAAGCTTTCTTT.

The chain combines TRBV7-3 with TRBJ2-7, with 14 bases matching TRBD2. Unmatched junction bases numbered 5, after V lost 1 base and J lost 3 bases. The CDR3 runs 17 residues. CDR1 is SGHTA, CDR2 FQGTGA, per germline. The DNA for the CDR3 is TGTGCCAGCAGCTTAAGGGGCGGGACTAGCGGGAGCTACGAGCAGTACTTC. Protein sequence: CASSLRGGTSGSYEQYF.

This clonotype was found many times. The chain joins TRBV6-5 to TRBJ2-6; the D is unclear. The CDR3 extends over 15 amino acids. Germline CDR1 and CDR2: MNHEY and SVGAGI. V was pared by 2 bases and J by 0 bases, with 5 bases between. DNA of the CDR3: TGTGCCAGCAGTTACGTGGGCTCTGGGGCCAACGTCCTGACTTTC. It codes for CASSYVGSGANVLTF.

This chain joins TRBV6-2 or TRBV6-3 and TRBJ2-7; 7 nucleotides match TRBD2. The trim removed 10 bases at V and 2 bases at J, leaving 14 bases unmatched. The CDR3 length is 15 residues. CDR1 and CDR2 from the germline V gene are MNHEY and SVGEGT. The CDR3 DNA reads as TGTGCCACCAGGGCTAGCGGATACTTTACCTACGAGCAGTACGTC. Residues: CATRASGYFTYEQYV.

This clonotype was seen more than once but under ten times. V gene TRBV5-1 combines with J gene TRBJ2-7; either TRBD1 or TRBD2 may supply D (6 bases each). CDR3 length: 17 residues. CDR1 and CDR2 (germline): SGHRS, YFSETQ. The germline V and J ends were trimmed by 4 bases and 2 bases, with 22 bases remaining between them. CDR3 protein: CASSPRGGGYLPYEQYV. CDR3 sequence (DNA): TGCGCCAGCAGCCCCCGCGGAGGGGGATACCTACCCTACGAGCAGTACGTC.

A note on this clonotype: One junction end disagrees with the germline gene, perhaps due to a read error. The gene calls are TRBV6-2 or TRBV6-3 and TRBJ2-2; 7 bases are shared with TRBD1. The CDR3 length is 14 residues. From germline, CDR1 is MNHEY and CDR2 SVGEGT. The CDR3 sequence: CASNYRGFTGELFF. In DNA, the CDR3 is TGTGCCAGCAATTACAGGGGATTCACCGGGGAGCTGTTTTTT.

The chain combines TRBV28 with TRBJ1-1; D unclear. The ends were cut back, 2 bases at V and 6 bases at J, with 10 bases in the middle. Germline V CDR1 and CDR2: MDHEN, SYDVKM. This CDR3 comprises 13 residues. DNA of the CDR3: TGTGCCAGCAGTTTACGGGTTAGCGCTGAAGCTTTCTTT. Translated, it gives CASSLRVSAEAFF.

The gene calls are TRBV7-3 and TRBJ2-5; 10 bases line up with TRBD2. The V segment lost 0 bases and the J segment 4 bases; nucleotides outside the gene matches: 11. The CDR3 loop spans 18 amino acids. Germline values: CDR1 SGHTA, CDR2 FQGTGA. The CDR3 is CASSLTPMGVAGGETQYF. The CDR3 DNA follows: TGTGCCAGCAGCTTAACCCCAATGGGAGTAGCGGGAGGAGAGACCCAGTACTTC.

This clonotype was counted only a few times. CDR3 sequence: CASSPFIGTGLSSPLHF. CDR3 coding DNA: TGTGCCAGCAGCCCCTTTATCGGGACAGGGCTTAGTTCACCCCTCCACTTT. This rearrangement joins TRBV7-6 to TRBJ1-6; TRBD1 aligns across 9 bases. The CDR3 runs 17 residues. Germline V gives CDR1 SGHVS, CDR2 FNYEAQ. J lost 9 bases, V lost 5 bases, and 14 bases had no gene match.

The table lists this clonotype with a few counts. V and J are TRBV20-1 and TRBJ1-2; D call uncertain. The CDR3 has 15 amino acids. Germline V gene sequence: CDR1 DFQATT, CDR2 SNEGSKA (reference sequence). V shed 4 bases and J shed 0 bases, with 15 bases lying between them. For the CDR3, the DNA is TGCAGTGCTATTAATCTTCGAGGGACTAACTATGGCTACACCTTC. It codes for CSAINLRGTNYGYTF.

This clonotype was counted a few times. The chain uses TRBV4-3 and TRBJ2-1; D might be TRBD1 (6 bases). CDR3 size: 15 residues. V was shortened by 4 bases and J by 7 bases, with 17 bases between the two germline ends. CDR1 and CDR2 from the germline V gene are LGHNA and YSLEER. This CDR3 reads CASSPAILGGNEQFF. The CDR3 DNA reads TGCGCCAGCAGCCCCGCTATATTAGGGGGAAATGAGCAGTTCTTC.

This clonotype has a count of ten or more. The gene calls are TRBV5-6 and TRBJ2-7; possibly TRBD1 or TRBD2 for D (5 bases each). The germline gives CDR1 SGHDT, CDR2 YYEEEE. Trimming took 7 bases from V and 2 from J, leaving 7 bases between them. The CDR3 contains 11 residues. The CDR3 loop reads CASGDAYEQYF. The CDR3 DNA reads as TGTGCCAGCGGGGACGCCTACGAGCAGTACTTC.

The J gene is TRBJ2-2, the V gene TRBV27, with 7 bases matching TRBD1. Per the germline V gene, CDR1 is MNHEY and CDR2 is SMNVEV (reference sequence). This CDR3 is 13 amino acids long. V was pared by 10 bases and J by 4 bases, with 6 bases of the junction left unmatched. The CDR3 protein is CAIRDSFTGELFF. In DNA, the CDR3 is TGTGCCATTCGGGACAGCTTCACCGGGGAGCTGTTTTTT.

In its sample, this clonotype was seen a few times. The J gene is TRBJ1-5, the V gene TRBV24-1, with D possibly being TRBD1 (5 bases). Germline CDR1 KGHDR, CDR2 SFDVKD. CDR3 length equals 15 residues. V lost 5 bases, J lost 0 bases, and 10 bases lay in between. CDR3 loop: CATSAPGSSNQPQHF. The CDR3 nucleotides are TGTGCCACCAGTGCCCCAGGGAGTAGCAATCAGCCCCAGCATTTT.

The sample holds a few counts of this clonotype. The V call is TRBV20-1, the J call TRBJ2-1; D might be TRBD2 (6 bases). Trimming cost V 8 bases and J 8 bases, with 28 bases left between them. Germline-derived CDR1 and CDR2 are DFQATT and SNEGSKA (reference sequence). CDR3 size: 16 residues. The CDR3 DNA reads as TGCAGTACCTCCCGGTGGGGCGGGAAAGAGTACTATGAGCAGTTCTTC. It encodes CSTSRWGGKEYYEQFF.

The rearrangement uses TRBV29-1 and TRBJ2-7, with a possible D match to TRBD2 (7 bases). The V and J ends lost 3 bases and 7 bases respectively, with 13 bases between them. The germline V gene has CDR1 SQVTM and CDR2 ANQGSEA. The CDR3 runs to 12 residues. The CDR3 region is CSVEGGPEEQYF. In DNA, the CDR3 is TGCAGCGTTGAGGGGGGGCCGGAAGAGCAGTACTTC.

The chain has TRBV9 and TRBJ2-7; a weak D match, TRBD2 (5 bases). CDR1 SGDLS and CDR2 YYNGEE come from the germline V gene. The CDR3 is made up of 12 amino acids. Trimming removed 3 bases at V and 3 bases at J, with 7 bases between. This chain's CDR3 is CASSGEGYEQYF. CDR3 bases: TGTGCCAGCAGCGGAGAGGGCTACGAGCAGTACTTC.

This clonotype has more than one count but fewer than ten. This chain joins TRBV5-1 and TRBJ2-1, with 11 bases matching TRBD2. Germline CDR1 SGHRS, CDR2 YFSETQ. With 1 base clipped from V and 8 bases from J, the junction kept 11 bases outside the gene matches. The CDR3 is 17 amino acids. The CDR3 is CASSLRVLAGAVDEQFF. CDR3 coding DNA: TGCGCCAGCAGCTTGCGGGTACTAGCGGGAGCCGTCGATGAGCAGTTCTTC.

Points on this clonotype: Just one base apart from a much larger clone, this may be a read error. This sequence joins TRBV5-1 and TRBJ2-1; D might be TRBD2 (6 bases). This CDR3 has 14 residues. Germline assignment: CDR1 SGHRS and CDR2 YFSETQ. The V end lost 0 bases, the J end lost 9 bases, and 13 bases lay between the germline ends. The CDR3, as DNA: TGCGCCAGCAGCTTGGAAACTATCGGGAGTGAGCAGTTCTTC. Amino acids: CASSLETIGSEQFF.

This clonotype appeared a few times. The rearrangement links TRBV20-1 to TRBJ1-2; D remains ambiguous. CDR3 size: 12 residues. V lost 6 bases to trimming and J lost 0 bases, with 8 bases between them. The germline gives CDR1 DFQATT, CDR2 SNEGSKA (reference sequence). CDR3 loop: CSATGTNYGYTF. The CDR3 bases are TGCAGTGCAACCGGGACTAACTATGGCTACACCTTC.

This clonotype was counted ten times or more. The CDR3 sequence: CASSDWTSSGTGELFF. CDR3 DNA sequence: TGTGCCAGCAGTGACTGGACTAGCTCGGGGACCGGGGAGCTGTTTTTT. The chain uses TRBV6-4 and TRBJ2-2, with TRBD2 matching over 8 bases. V was pared by 1 base and J by 5 bases, with 6 bases of the junction left unmatched. The CDR3 extends over 16 amino acids. The germline V gene encodes CDR1 MRHNA and CDR2 SNTAGT.

This clonotype has a count of ten or more. The chain is built from TRBV3-1 and TRBJ2-7; either TRBD1 or TRBD2 may fit D (5 bases each). The germline V and J ends were trimmed by 3 bases and 0 bases, with 6 bases remaining between them. The germline V gene encodes CDR1 LGHDT and CDR2 YNNKEL (reference sequence). The CDR3 extends over 13 amino acids. CDR3 protein: CASSQRGSYEQYF. CDR3 bases: TGTGCCAGCAGCCAGAGGGGCTCCTACGAGCAGTACTTC.